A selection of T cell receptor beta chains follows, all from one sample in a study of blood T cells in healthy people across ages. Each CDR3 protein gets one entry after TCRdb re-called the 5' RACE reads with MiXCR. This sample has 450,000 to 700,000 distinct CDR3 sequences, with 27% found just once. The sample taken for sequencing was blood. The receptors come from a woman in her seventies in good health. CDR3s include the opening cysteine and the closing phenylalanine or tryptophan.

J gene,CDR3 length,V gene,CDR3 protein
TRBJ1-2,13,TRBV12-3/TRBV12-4,CASTREQGEGYTF
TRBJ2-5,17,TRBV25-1,CASSEYGQGAGSGEQYF
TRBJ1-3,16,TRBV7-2,CASSLARGGIGNTIYF
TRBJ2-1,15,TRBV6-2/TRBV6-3,CASSSGGLIYNEQFF
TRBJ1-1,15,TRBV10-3,CAISRGGRGDTEAFF
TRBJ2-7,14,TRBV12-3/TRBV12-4,CASSPQGGIYEQYF
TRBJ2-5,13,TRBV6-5,CASSAGQGIAQYF
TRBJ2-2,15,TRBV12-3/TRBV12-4,CASSLLGQVREELFF
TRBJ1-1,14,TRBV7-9,CASSLDQGATEAFF
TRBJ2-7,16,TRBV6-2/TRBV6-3,CANSYEGGAMNYEQYF
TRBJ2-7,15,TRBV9,CASSVGRGGTYEQYF
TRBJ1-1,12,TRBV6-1,CASSHFLGGAFF
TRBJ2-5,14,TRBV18,CASSPGAERETQYF
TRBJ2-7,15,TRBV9,CASSVGGGSGNEQYF
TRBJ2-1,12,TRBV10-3,CAISDSLNEQFF
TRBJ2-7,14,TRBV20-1,CSALAGGNSYEQYF
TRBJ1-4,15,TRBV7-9,CASSTGTVIGEKLFF
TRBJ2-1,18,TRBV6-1,CASSDWGYRDRGHNEQFF
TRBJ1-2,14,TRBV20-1,CSAREEQAPYGYTF
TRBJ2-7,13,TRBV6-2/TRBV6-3,CTSSVTPTYEQYF
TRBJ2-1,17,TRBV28,CASRRTSGGAGYNEQFF
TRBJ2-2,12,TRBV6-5,CASRKGTGELFF
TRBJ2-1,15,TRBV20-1,CSALRGETDYNEQFF
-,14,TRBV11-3,CASSPRQGVNEQYF
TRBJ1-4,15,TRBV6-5,CASSYSYGGQEKLFF
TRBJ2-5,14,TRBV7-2,CASSFRGQKETQYF
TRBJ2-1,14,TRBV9,CASSVAYHDNEQFF
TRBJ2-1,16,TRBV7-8,CASSPTGGGTYNEQFF